This TCR beta chain appears in the sequencing data of a study of T cells in Graves' hyperthyroidism and ophthalmopathy. There were TCR beta CDR3 regions amplified from RNA transcripts. A first-round RT-PCR of the TCR CDR3 used the HTBI primer set. From the multiplex PCR reads, TCRdb called clonotypes with MiXCR, one entry per CDR3 protein. In the table there are around 700,000 distinct CDR3 sequences, about 17% of which are singletons. With a duration under 2 months, the hyperthyroidism was newly diagnosed in patients aged 18 to 65. This clonotype was detected only a few times. The CDR3 runs 16 residues. From germline, CDR1 is MNHEY and CDR2 SVGAGI. The V segment lost 0 bases and the J segment 3 bases; nucleotides outside the gene matches: 5.

The TCR originated in a woman between 45 and 65 years old with Graves' hyperthyroidism that later progressed to Graves' ophthalmopathy. The chain has TRBV6-5 and TRBJ2-3; 8 bases are a match to TRBD2. Material: blood. DNA for the CDR3: TGTGCCAGCAGTTACTCCCCGGGGGGGCCGACAGATACGCAGTATTTT. Residues: CASSYSPGGPTDTQYF.